This passage covers 22 T cell receptor beta chains from one sample sequenced in a study of tissue T cells after allogeneic stem cell transplantation. Time point meaning: mouse harvest day 14 after allogeneic transplant. Mouse grafts combined 10^7 T-cell-depleted bone marrow cells with 10^6 splenic CD5+ T cells. Data came from immunoSEQ multiplex PCR; TCRdb stores just in-frame clones and leaves some out. Of about 1,400 clones detected, over 45% appear once; the ten largest clones hold around 50%. Sequencing was performed on spleen. All receptors come from a female BALB/c mouse given C57BL/6 T cells with graft-versus-host disease after an allogeneic hematopoietic cell transplant.

As concerns this clone: Germline and genes here are mouse. From the germline J gene comes the end of the CDR3, since the read stops 1 residue before it. This chain connects TRBV12-1 to TRBJ1-2; 9 bases match TRBD1. The V gene end was trimmed by 3 bases and the J gene end by 0 bases; junction bases not matched to a gene: 4. The germline V gene has CDR1 SGHSN and CDR2 HYEKVE. The CDR3 sequence is 15 residues long. CDR3 bases read: TGTGCCAGCTCTGGCGACAGGGGGGCAAACTCCGACTACACC. It codes for CASSGDRGANSDYT. The complete CDR3 protein is CASSGDRGANSDYTF.

This clone qualifies as hyperexpanded (1% or more). Germline and genes: mouse. The missing CDR3 end, 1 residue past where the read stops, is filled in from the germline J gene. The chain couples TRBV26 to TRBJ1-5; tentative D call: TRBD1 (6 bases). The CDR3 has 14 amino acids. CDR1 and CDR2 from the germline V gene are KGHPV and FQNQEV (reference sequence). V was clipped by 1 base and J by 6 bases, with 10 bases between them. Partial CDR3 DNA: TGTGCCAGCAGTCTGTTCAGGGGAGGCCAGGCTCCGCTT. This encodes CASSLFRGGQAPL. The whole CDR3 protein reads CASSLFRGGQAPLF.

A word on this clone: Germline and genes: mouse. With the read ending 1 residue before the CDR3 end, the germline J gene is used to fill in that end. This chain uses TRBV26 with TRBJ1-3; D gene uncertain. Germline V gene sequence: CDR1 KGHPV, CDR2 FQNQEV (reference sequence). This CDR3 contains 15 residues. The V gene lost 4 bases and the J gene lost 0 bases, with 10 bases spanning the gap. The CDR3 DNA, read in part, is TGTGCCAGCAGTCCCCTAAAGTATTCTGGAAATACGCTCTAT. Translated, it gives CASSPLKYSGNTLY. The complete CDR3 protein is CASSPLKYSGNTLYF.

This clone was seen a handful of times. All gene names here are mouse names. The read halts 1 residue ahead of the CDR3 end, with the missing end drawn from the germline J gene. This chain connects TRBV4 to TRBJ2-4; possible D gene TRBD1, 5 bases. Germline loops: CDR1 LGHDT, CDR2 YNNKQL (reference sequence). The CDR3 totals 14 residues. V was cut by 5 bases and J by 0 bases, with 9 bases left in between. The covered CDR3 bases are TGTGCCAGCAGCCCGACAGCTAGTCAAAACACCTTGTAC. This sequence encodes CASSPTASQNTLY. The full-length CDR3 reads as CASSPTASQNTLYF.

This clone was observed a handful of times. Germline and genes: mouse. The DNA ends 1 residue before the CDR3 does, and the rest of the CDR3 is filled in from the germline J gene. The chain is built from TRBV26 and TRBJ1-2, with TRBD1 matching over 9 bases. CDR3 length: 13 amino acids. V trimming: 4 bases; J trimming: 4 bases; junction bases outside the gene matches: 1. Germline CDR1 and CDR2: KGHPV and FQNQEV (reference sequence). The covered CDR3 bases are TGTGCCAGCAGTCCGACAGGGGGCTCCGACTACACC. This sequence encodes CASSPTGGSDYT. The whole CDR3 protein is CASSPTGGSDYTF. The full variable domain, with the rest looked up from reference TRBV26 and TRBJ1-2, is NSKVIQTPRYLVKGQGQKAKMRCIPEKGHPVVFWYQQNKNNEFKFLINFQNQEVLQQIDMTEKRFSAECPSNSPCSLEIQSSEAGDSALYLCASSPTGGSDYTFGSGTRLLVI.

This clone turned up a few times. Mouse gene names and germline throughout. The read ends 1 residue early relative to the CDR3; the germline J gene fills the gap. This chain joins TRBV5 and TRBJ2-7, with D possibly matching TRBD2 (7 bases). The V and J ends lost 2 bases and 4 bases respectively, with 9 bases between them. Germline V lookup: CDR1 LGHNA, CDR2 YNLKQL (reference sequence). The CDR3 has 13 residues. The CDR3 bases that were read are TGTGCCAGCAGCCAACTGGGGGCTTATGAACAGTAC. It is translated as CASSQLGAYEQY. The complete CDR3 sequence is CASSQLGAYEQYF.

About this clone itself: Germline and genes: mouse. The missing CDR3 end, 1 residue past where the read stops, is filled in from the germline J gene. This chain connects TRBV5 to TRBJ1-1, with D uncertain. CDR1 is LGHNA and CDR2 is YNLKQL in the germline V gene (reference sequence). The CDR3 sequence is 12 residues long. V shed 2 bases and J shed 1 base, with 2 bases lying between them. The CDR3 region is CASSQINTEVFF. CDR3 bases read: TGTGCCAGCAGCCAAATAAACACAGAAGTCTTC.

This clone was observed a handful of times. Any gene name here is a mouse gene name. From the germline J gene comes the end of the CDR3, since the read stops 1 residue before it. The rearrangement uses TRBV1 and TRBJ2-1; possibly TRBD1 or TRBD2 for D (5 bases each). The CDR3 has 11 residues. The germline V gene encodes CDR1 NSQYPW and CDR2 LRSPGD (reference sequence). V lost 8 bases and J lost 6, with 8 bases in between. The CDR3 protein is CTCRGIAEQFF. The DNA read from the CDR3 is TGCACCTGCCGGGGGATTGCTGAGCAGTTC.

This clone turned up a few times. Mouse gene names and germline throughout. The read comes to an end 1 residue before the CDR3 does, leaving the germline J gene to fill in the end. The rearrangement joins TRBV13-2 to TRBJ2-7; D gene unclear. Germline V gene sequence: CDR1 NNHNN, CDR2 SYGAGS (reference sequence). Deletions cut 2 bases from V and 0 bases from J, with 0 bases between. The CDR3 consists of 11 residues. Incomplete CDR3 DNA: TGTGCCAGCGGTGACTCCTATGAACAGTAC. Encoded protein: CASGDSYEQY. The full CDR3 is CASGDSYEQYF.

This clone was found once. Germline and genes here are mouse. The read falls 1 residue short of the CDR3 end, and the missing part is taken from the germline J gene. The rearrangement uses TRBV3 and TRBJ1-2; D uncertain. This CDR3 spans 13 amino acids. Germline values: CDR1 SNHLY, CDR2 FYNGKV (reference sequence). V lost 3 bases to trimming and J lost 1 base, with 6 bases between them. The sequenced CDR3 bases are TGTGCCAGCAGCTTTGAGGTAAACTCCGACTACACC. As protein: CASSFEVNSDYT. In full, the CDR3 is CASSFEVNSDYTF.

By sample share, this clone is medium-sized (0.01 to 0.1%). The genes and germline here are from mouse. The CDR3 extends 1 residue past the end of the read, so its final part is completed from the germline J gene. V gene TRBV16 combines with J gene TRBJ1-4; 11 nucleotides agree with TRBD1. Germline-derived CDR1 and CDR2 are SGHSA and FRNQAP. The CDR3 is made up of 15 amino acids. With V trimmed by 4 bases and J by 4 bases, 2 bases remained unmatched. This chain's CDR3 is CASSSGTGGNERLFF. Partial CDR3 DNA: TGTGCAAGCAGCTCTGGGACAGGGGGCAACGAAAGATTATTT. Filled out from reference TRBV16 and TRBJ1-4, the complete variable domain reads NAGVIQTPRHKVTGKGQEATLWCEPISGHSAVFWYRQTIVQGLEFLTYFRNQAPIDDSGMPKERFSAQMPNQSHSTLKIQSTQPQDSAVYLCASSSGTGGNERLFFGHGTKLSVL.

This clone came up a few times. Any gene name here is a mouse gene name. Sequencing ends 1 residue short of the CDR3 end; the germline J gene provides the rest. The chain links TRBV13-1 to TRBJ2-7; 8 nucleotides agree with TRBD1. The junction had 4 bases not matched to a gene; V was cut back by 2 bases and J by 6 bases. Germline loops: CDR1 NSHNY, CDR2 SYGAGN. The CDR3 runs 13 residues. CDR3 loop: CASSEEGTGEQYF. The CDR3 DNA, read in part, is TGTGCCAGCAGTGAAGAGGGGACAGGTGAACAGTAC.

A few counts support this clone. The gene names given are mouse names. The read is 1 residue too short to cover the CDR3 end, so that end is filled in from the germline J gene. The chain is built from TRBV13-3 and TRBJ1-5, with D possibly matching TRBD1 (6 bases). The germline V and J ends were trimmed by 1 base and 1 base, with 9 bases remaining between them. The CDR3 length is 15 residues. CDR1 is NNHDY, CDR2 SYVADS, per germline. This CDR3 reads CASSDSRGNNQAPLF. The CDR3 bases that were read are TGTGCCAGCAGTGATTCCAGGGGAAACAACCAGGCTCCGCTT.

This clone was seen a few times. Germline and genes here are mouse. The read stops 1 residue short of the end of the CDR3; the missing end is completed from the germline J gene. The chain links TRBV5 to TRBJ2-7; 13 nucleotides match TRBD2. Looked up from germline, CDR1 is LGHNA and CDR2 is YNLKQL (reference sequence). The CDR3 consists of 16 residues. With V trimmed by 1 base and J by 4 bases, 4 bases remained unmatched. The part of the CDR3 DNA that was read is TGTGCCAGCAGCCAAGGGACTGGGGGGGCGTTATATGAACAGTAC. It is translated as CASSQGTGGALYEQY. The CDR3, in full, reads CASSQGTGGALYEQYF.

Concerning this clone: Here the gene names and germline are mouse. From the germline J gene comes the end of the CDR3, since the read stops 1 residue before it. The chain has TRBV3 and TRBJ1-5; TRBD1 matches 8 bases. The CDR3 totals 15 residues. CDR1 and CDR2 from the germline V gene are SNHLY and FYNGKV (reference sequence). Trimming at V came to 5 bases and at J to 0 bases, leaving 3 bases not matched to a gene. The part of the CDR3 DNA that was read is TGTGCCAGCAGCCTCGACAGGGGTAACAACCAGGCTCCGCTT. This sequence encodes CASSLDRGNNQAPL. The complete CDR3 protein is CASSLDRGNNQAPLF.

Note on this clone: Gene names denote mouse genes. The CDR3 end lies 1 residue beyond the end of the read and is filled in from the germline J gene. J is TRBJ1-4 and V is TRBV4; TRBD1 is a possible D gene (6 bases). Trimming took off 3 bases at V and 0 bases at J, with 8 bases between the two ends. The CDR3 length is 15 residues. The germline gives CDR1 LGHDT, CDR2 YNNKQL (reference sequence). This chain's CDR3 is CASSYRGVSNERLFF. Incomplete CDR3 DNA: TGTGCCAGCAGCTACAGGGGCGTTTCCAACGAAAGATTATTT.

Regarding this clone: A far larger clone is a single base away, which makes a read error likely. The germline and genes are mouse ones. The sequenced fragment ends 1 residue before the CDR3 boundary, so the rest is inferred from the germline J gene. The chain couples TRBV29 to TRBJ1-4; TRBD1 matches 9 bases. This CDR3 has 14 amino acids. Per the germline V gene, CDR1 is MSHET and CDR2 is SYDVDS. The V gene end was trimmed by 8 bases and the J gene end by 6 bases; junction bases not matched to a gene: 7. The part of the CDR3 DNA that was read is TGTGCTAGCGGTGAACAGGGGGCCGACGAAAGATTATTT. Its protein product is CASGEQGADERLF. In full, the CDR3 reads CASGEQGADERLFF.

As to this clone: Mouse names are used for the genes. The CDR3 goes on 1 residue after the read ends, and that part is filled in from the germline J gene. This chain uses TRBV26 with TRBJ2-1; the match to TRBD1 covers 8 bases. CDR1 KGHPV and CDR2 FQNQEV come from the germline V gene (reference sequence). J lost 1 base, V lost 6 bases, and 5 bases had no gene match. The CDR3 runs 15 residues. The CDR3 DNA, read in part, is TGTGCCAGCAGGCAGACAGGGGCAAACTATGCTGAGCAGTTC. This codes for CASRQTGANYAEQF. The whole CDR3 region reads CASRQTGANYAEQFF.

Worth noting for this clone: The genes are named according to mouse. Read sequence stops 1 residue before the CDR3 end, and the germline J gene provides the missing end. The V gene is TRBV12-2, the J gene TRBJ2-7; TRBD1 matches 9 bases. The CDR3 sequence is 14 residues long. The junction had 6 bases not matched to a gene; V was cut back by 1 base and J by 6 bases. Looked up from germline, CDR1 is SGHLS and CDR2 is HYDKME. The CDR3 spells CASSLGTGIFEQYF. CDR3 DNA (partial): TGTGCCAGCTCTCTGGGGACAGGGATTTTTGAACAGTAC.

About this clone itself: Mouse germline and gene names are used. Sequencing ends 1 residue short of the CDR3 end; the germline J gene provides the rest. The V and J genes are TRBV2 and TRBJ1-4; D unresolved. Trimming shortened V by 0 bases and J by 0 bases, and 5 bases separated the two germline ends. CDR3 size: 15 residues. The germline V gene has CDR1 LGHNA and CDR2 YSYQKL. The CDR3: CASSQERISNERLFF. CDR3 DNA, as far as it was read: TGTGCCAGCAGCCAAGAAAGAATTTCCAACGAAAGATTATTT.

A few counts support this clone. The germline and genes are mouse ones. Coverage ceases 1 residue before the CDR3 finishes, and the germline J gene fills in the end. The chain has TRBV12-1 and TRBJ1-4; no reliable D call. Germline V gene lookup returns CDR1 SGHSN and CDR2 HYEKVE. Trimming pared 4 bases from V and 0 bases from J, leaving 8 bases between. CDR3 length: 14 residues. The CDR3 DNA, read in part, is TGTGCCAGCTCGCGGGCCTTTTCCAACGAAAGATTATTT. It is translated as CASSRAFSNERLF. The whole CDR3 reads CASSRAFSNERLFF.

Worth noting for this clone: Germline and genes: mouse. The read finishes 1 residue shy of the CDR3 end, and the germline J gene is used to complete it. The chain uses TRBV26 and TRBJ1-5; D gene ambiguous. Germline V gene lookup returns CDR1 KGHPV and CDR2 FQNQEV (reference sequence). The CDR3 contains 12 residues. V shed 4 bases and J shed 0 bases, with 1 base lying between them. The CDR3: CASSHNNQAPLF. The CDR3 bases that were read are TGTGCCAGCAGTCATAACAACCAGGCTCCGCTT.